This TCR beta chain derives from a study of T cell repertoires in cytomegalovirus infection (dated by TCRdb to the late 2010s). Background on the whole study: Donor HLA type was relevant to the analysis, because carriage of CMV infection together with the matching HLA type was indicated by public TCR beta signatures. The paper's findings and limits, for the study overall: In the ex vivo response, HLA-C-restricted CMV-specific TCR beta clonotypes were dominant, and in two of eight donors the single most frequent clonotype came from this HLA-C-restricted group. Cumulative frequency of public TCR beta family members discriminated carriers of CMV infection plus the relevant HLA type in this cohort and an independent roughly 340-donor cohort.

Instrument used: Illumina HiSeq 1500. The public reads were reprocessed in TCRdb via fastp at Q25 and MiXCR, keeping in-frame beta chains. Rows with one shared CDR3 protein collapse into an entry with the most common genes and DNA. A total of 150,000 to 200,000 distinct CDR3 sequences appear in this sample, 13% to 15% of them only once. The ten biggest clones cover 25% to 30% of the sample. CDR1 and CDR2 were assigned from the germline V gene as MNHEY and SVGEGT. V and J are truncated by 1 base and 4 bases respectively, leaving an intervening sequence of 5 bases. The CDR3, from cysteine to phenylalanine, totals 12 residues. The DNA shown is the 36-base CDR3, in frame from base 1. Many counts were recorded for this clonotype. Which antigen it targets is not known. No base quality values were provided; no much bigger clone lies one nucleotide off.

Sequencing was carried out using PBMCs. The origin of this receptor is a human donor in good health (CMV status not recorded). Some clones in this sample may be carry-over from other donors' samples. The chain links TRBV6-2 or TRBV6-3 with TRBJ2-7, with the D gene uncertain. The sequenced DNA: TGTGCCAGCAGTTACTTCACTTACGAGCAGTACTTC. It encodes CASSYFTYEQYF.